The 22 T cell receptor beta chains given below trace back to one sample, sequenced in a study of shared clonotypes between healthy human individuals. Naive CD8 populations comprised CD45RO-negative cells positively selected for CCR7, excluding terminally differentiated effector memory CD45RA+ cells. Repertoires were generated with immunoSEQ multiplex PCR, while TCRdb's copy carries only in-frame clones and drops some. The data show about 1.9 million clones, just under 95% seen once. Sequencing used naive CD8+ T cells from PBMCs. Every receptor here comes from a man aged 18 to 30 in good health. Some clones in this sample may be carry-over from other donors' samples.

This clone came up once. The rearrangement uses TRBV4-1 and TRBJ1-2, with D uncertain. The CDR3 totals 15 residues. The V gene lost 0 bases and the J gene lost 0 bases, with 8 bases spanning the gap. Germline CDR1 MGHRA, CDR2 YSYEKL. The chain's CDR3 is CASSQEVAANYGYTF. CDR3 DNA: TGCGCCAGCAGCCAAGAGGTAGCAGCTAACTATGGCTACACCTTC.

The CDR3 here is CASSHIEGQIYEQYF. The DNA for the CDR3 is TGTGCCAGCAGCCACATCGAGGGACAGATCTACGAGCAGTACTTC. The chain combines TRBV4-2 with TRBJ2-7; 7 nucleotides agree with TRBD1. The CDR3 has 15 amino acids. V shed 3 bases, J shed 3 bases, and the junction held 8 bases outside the gene matches. Germline assignment: CDR1 LGHNA and CDR2 YNFKEQ.

The chain joins TRBV4-1 to TRBJ2-7; D remains unclear. Germline V CDR1 and CDR2: MGHRA, YSYEKL. Trimming took off 1 base at V and 2 bases at J, with 12 bases between the two ends. The CDR3 length is 15 residues. CDR3 bases: TGCGCCAGCAGCCAAGCTGTGGCGACCACCTACGAGCAGTACTTC. This gives the protein CASSQAVATTYEQYF.

This clone turned up a few times. DNA for the CDR3: TGTGCCAGCAGCGGGACAGTTGACACCTTC. Its translation is CASSGTVDTF. The rearrangement links TRBV9 to TRBJ1-2; D may be TRBD1 (6 bases). In germline, CDR1 is SGDLS, CDR2 YYNGEE. This CDR3 is built from 10 residues. Trimming removed 3 bases at V and 12 bases at J, with 9 bases between.

The V and J genes are TRBV28 and TRBJ1-5; TRBD1 might be the D (6 bases). Trimming shortened V by 6 bases and J by 11 bases, and 17 bases separated the two germline ends. CDR1 and CDR2 from the germline V gene are MDHEN and SYDVKM. The CDR3 contains 13 residues. This CDR3 is CASSQRVGAAQHF. CDR3 coding DNA: TGTGCCAGCAGCCAAAGGGTGGGGGCGGCCCAGCATTTT. Together with reference TRBV28 and TRBJ1-5, the CDR3 gives the full variable domain: DVKVTQSSRYLVKRTGEKVFLECVQDMDHENMFWYRQDPGLGLRLIYFSYDVKMKEKGDIPEGYSVSREKKERFSLILESASTNQTSMYLCASSQRVGAAQHFGDGTRLSIL.

The rearrangement joins TRBV10-3 to TRBJ1-2; D call uncertain. Germline values: CDR1 ENHRY, CDR2 SYGVKD. This CDR3 region has 17 residues. V gave up 0 bases and J gave up 7 bases, with 21 bases separating them. The CDR3 here is CAISESRRISPARGYTF. CDR3 in DNA: TGTGCCATCAGTGAGTCTCGCAGGATATCACCCGCTCGTGGCTACACCTTC.

This clone was seen only once. This chain joins TRBV25-1 and TRBJ2-3; D is unclear. Per germline, CDR1 MGHDK and CDR2 SYGVNS. The CDR3 extends over 14 amino acids. Trimming took off 10 bases at V and 1 base at J, with 15 bases between the two ends. The CDR3 nucleotides read TGTGCCACCACGGCTCCCAGCCGCACAGATACGCAGTATTTT. Its translation is CATTAPSRTDTQYF.

The table lists this clone with a count of one. The chain combines TRBV13 with TRBJ2-7; 14 nucleotides match TRBD2. Germline V gives CDR1 PRHDT, CDR2 FYEKMQ (reference sequence). The V gene end was trimmed by 8 bases and the J gene end by 1 base; junction bases not matched to a gene: 16. The CDR3 is 19 amino acids. CDR3 amino acids: CASLSSGLAGEGVSYEQYF. In nucleotides, the CDR3 is TGTGCCAGCCTATCCTCGGGACTAGCGGGAGAAGGAGTATCCTACGAGCAGTACTTC.

This chain uses TRBV7-2 with TRBJ2-5; 9 nucleotides align to TRBD2. Trimming at V came to 5 bases and at J to 5 bases, leaving 12 bases not matched to a gene. The CDR3 consists of 16 residues. Germline V gives CDR1 SGHTA, CDR2 FQGNSA. In DNA, the CDR3 is TGTGCCAGCAGCCTAACCGAGGCGGGGGGGAGGGAGACCCAGTACTTC. It yields the protein CASSLTEAGGRETQYF.

This clone was seen only once. V gene TRBV2 combines with J gene TRBJ2-3; 10 positions agree with TRBD1. Germline V gives CDR1 SNHLY, CDR2 FYNNEI. Trimming removed 2 bases from V and 5 bases from J; junction bases left unmatched: 7. The CDR3 has 16 amino acids. The CDR3 nucleotides are TGTGCCAGCAGTGAATGGTGGGGACAGGGGATAGATACGCAGTATTTT. Its protein product is CASSEWWGQGIDTQYF.

V and J are TRBV27 and TRBJ2-7; 12 bases line up with TRBD1. V trimming: 3 bases; J trimming: 4 bases; junction bases outside the gene matches: 4. Germline CDR1 MNHEY, CDR2 SMNVEV (reference sequence). CDR3 length: 15 amino acids. Here the CDR3 DNA reads TGTGCCAGCAGTTTGGGGACAGGGGGCTGGTACGAGCAGTACTTC. It translates to CASSLGTGGWYEQYF.

Regarding this clone: The sample has other DNA sequences that encode this CDR3 too. The V call is TRBV6-1, the J call TRBJ1-2; no clear D. V lost 1 base to trimming and J lost 4 bases, with 7 bases between them. The CDR3 contains 13 residues. CDR1 and CDR2 (germline): MNHNS, SASEGT. The DNA for the CDR3 is TGTGCCAGCAGTGAAGGGTTAGGCTATGGCTACACCTTC. Translating gives CASSEGLGYGYTF.

V gene TRBV15 combines with J gene TRBJ2-7; 7 nucleotides line up with TRBD1. V lost 5 bases and J lost 5; bases outside the gene matches: 6. The germline CDR1 and CDR2 sequences are LNHNV and YYDKDF (reference sequence). CDR3 size: 13 residues. The CDR3 nucleotides read TGTGCCACCAGCGCAAGGGGGCCCCACGAGCAGTACTTC. Translated: CATSARGPHEQYF.

The rearrangement links TRBV25-1 to TRBJ1-5; D ambiguous. The V gene's germline CDR1 is MGHDK and CDR2 SYGVNS. V shed 3 bases and J shed 3 bases, with 9 bases lying between them. The CDR3 is 14 residues long. In DNA, the CDR3 is TGTGCCAGCAGTGATCTGGGGAACAATCAGCCCCAGCATTTT. This codes for CASSDLGNNQPQHF.

This chain links TRBV28 with TRBJ1-5; 9 positions agree with TRBD1. CDR1 and CDR2 (germline): MDHEN, SYDVKM. The CDR3 is 16 amino acids. V shed 6 bases and J 7 bases; nucleotides not matched to a gene: 13. The CDR3 region has the DNA TGTGCCAGCAGGCCCATACTACAGGGGGCTGGGCAGCCCCAGCATTTT. Encoded protein: CASRPILQGAGQPQHF.

This chain uses TRBV11-2 with TRBJ2-2; the D gene could be TRBD1 or TRBD2 (5 bases each). Germline CDR1 SGHAT, CDR2 FQNNGV. This CDR3 has 14 amino acids. The V and J ends lost 1 base and 7 bases respectively, with 10 bases between them. CDR3 nucleotide sequence: TGTGCCAGCAGCTTAGCGAGGGGTGGCGGGGAGCTGTTTTTT. Its protein product is CASSLARGGGELFF.

Of note for this clone: Other DNA sequences in the same sample also yield this CDR3. The CDR3 DNA sequence: TGTGCCAGCAGTTTGCAGGGGGACAATGAGCAGTTCTTC. Residues: CASSLQGDNEQFF. The chain links TRBV28 to TRBJ2-1; TRBD1 aligns across 7 bases. Losses at the gene ends were 3 bases for V and 5 bases for J; bases not matched to a gene: 1. Germline V CDR1 and CDR2: MDHEN, SYDVKM. The CDR3 runs to 13 residues.

This chain uses TRBV7-9 with TRBJ1-5, with D possibly being TRBD1 (6 bases). The CDR3 consists of 13 residues. Germline CDR1 SEHNR, CDR2 FQNEAQ (reference sequence). V was trimmed by 6 bases and J by 4 bases, leaving 10 bases between them. The CDR3 is CASRQGNNQPQHF. The CDR3 DNA reads as TGTGCCAGCAGACAGGGTAATAATCAGCCCCAGCATTTT.

The J gene is TRBJ2-2, the V gene TRBV4-2; no reliable D call. The length of the CDR3 is 14 residues. Trimming left V 3 bases short and J 7 bases short, with 12 bases between. Germline CDR1 and CDR2: LGHNA and YNFKEQ. The CDR3 is CASSHVGPDGELFF. The CDR3 coding sequence is TGTGCCAGCAGCCACGTCGGACCGGACGGGGAGCTGTTTTTT.

The chain combines TRBV7-3 with TRBJ2-3; 7 bases line up with TRBD2. Unmatched junction bases numbered 17, after V lost 5 bases and J lost 6 bases. This CDR3 is 17 amino acids long. Germline CDR1 reads SGHTA; CDR2 reads FQGTGA. The CDR3: CASSHRRGGSELDTQYF. The CDR3 coding sequence is TGTGCCAGCAGCCATAGACGTGGCGGGAGCGAGCTGGATACGCAGTATTTT.

The chain recombines TRBV10-3 with TRBJ1-2; D not certain. The CDR3 totals 11 residues. V was shortened by 10 bases and J by 2 bases, with 8 bases between the two germline ends. Germline V CDR1 and CDR2: ENHRY, SYGVKD. The CDR3 region is CATRQNYGYTF. CDR3 coding DNA: TGTGCCACCCGGCAGAACTATGGCTACACCTTC.

The chain joins TRBV27 to TRBJ2-2; D unclear. With 3 bases removed from V and 4 bases from J, the gap between germline ends came to 6 bases. The V gene's germline CDR1 is MNHEY and CDR2 SMNVEV (reference sequence). The CDR3 sequence is 13 residues long. Here the CDR3 DNA reads TGTGCCAGCAGTTTTTCGGTCACCGGGGAGCTGTTTTTT. Its translation is CASSFSVTGELFF.